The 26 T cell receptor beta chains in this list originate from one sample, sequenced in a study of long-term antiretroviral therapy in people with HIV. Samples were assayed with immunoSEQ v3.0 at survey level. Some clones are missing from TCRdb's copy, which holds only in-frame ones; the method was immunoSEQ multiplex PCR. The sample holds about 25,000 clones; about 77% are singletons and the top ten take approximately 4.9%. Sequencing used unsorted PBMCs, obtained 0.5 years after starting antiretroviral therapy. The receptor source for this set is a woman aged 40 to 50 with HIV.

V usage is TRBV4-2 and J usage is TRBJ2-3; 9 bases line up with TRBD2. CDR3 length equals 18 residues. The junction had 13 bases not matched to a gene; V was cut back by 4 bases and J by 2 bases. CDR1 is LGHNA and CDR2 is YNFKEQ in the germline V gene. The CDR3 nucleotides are TGTGCCAGCAGCCGGGGCCCTTTAGCGGGGGTGTCCACAGATACGCAGTATTTT. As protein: CASSRGPLAGVSTDTQYF.

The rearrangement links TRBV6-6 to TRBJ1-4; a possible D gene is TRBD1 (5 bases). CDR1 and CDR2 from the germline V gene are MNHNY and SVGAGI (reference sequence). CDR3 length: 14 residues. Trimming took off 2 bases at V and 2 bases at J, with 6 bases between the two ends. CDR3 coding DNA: TGTGCCAGCAGTTACGGGGGTACTAATGAAAAACTGTTTTTT. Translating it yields CASSYGGTNEKLFF.

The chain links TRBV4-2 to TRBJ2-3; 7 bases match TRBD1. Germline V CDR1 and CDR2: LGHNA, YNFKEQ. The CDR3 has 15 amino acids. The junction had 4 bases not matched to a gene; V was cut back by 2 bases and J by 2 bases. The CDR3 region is CASSQPQGSTDTQYF. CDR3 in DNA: TGTGCCAGCAGCCAACCACAGGGGTCCACAGATACGCAGTATTTT.

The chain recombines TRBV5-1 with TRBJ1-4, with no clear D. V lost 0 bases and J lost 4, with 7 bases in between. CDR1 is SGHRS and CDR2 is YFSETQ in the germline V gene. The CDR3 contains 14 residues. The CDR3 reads CASSLEQFNEKLFF. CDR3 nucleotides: TGCGCCAGCAGCTTGGAACAGTTTAATGAAAAACTGTTTTTT.

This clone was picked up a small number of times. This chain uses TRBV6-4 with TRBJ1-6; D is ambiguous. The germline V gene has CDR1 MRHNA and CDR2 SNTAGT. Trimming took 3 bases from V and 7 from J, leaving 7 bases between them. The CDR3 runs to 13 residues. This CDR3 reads CASSEDLNSPLHF. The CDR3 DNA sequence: TGTGCCAGCAGTGAGGACCTAAATTCACCCCTCCACTTT.

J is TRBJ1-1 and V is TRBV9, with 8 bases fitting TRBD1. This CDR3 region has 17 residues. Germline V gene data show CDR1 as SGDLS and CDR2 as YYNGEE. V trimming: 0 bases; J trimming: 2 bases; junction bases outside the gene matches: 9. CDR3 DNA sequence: TGTGCCAGCAGCGTAGACGACAGGGGATACCTCAACACTGAAGCTTTCTTT. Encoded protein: CASSVDDRGYLNTEAFF.

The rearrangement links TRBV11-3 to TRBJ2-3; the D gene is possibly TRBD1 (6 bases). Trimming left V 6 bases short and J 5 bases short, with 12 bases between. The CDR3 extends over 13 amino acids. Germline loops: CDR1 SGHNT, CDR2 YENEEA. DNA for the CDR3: TGTGCCAGCAGAACTGAGGGGGAAGATACGCAGTATTTT. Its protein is CASRTEGEDTQYF. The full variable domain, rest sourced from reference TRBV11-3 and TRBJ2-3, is EAGVVQSPRYKIIEKKQPVAFWCNPISGHNTLYWYLQNLGQGPELLIRYENEEAVDDSQLPKDRFSAERLKGVDSTLKIQPAELGDSAVYLCASRTEGEDTQYFGPGTRLTVL.

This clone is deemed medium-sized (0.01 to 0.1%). CDR3 DNA: TGTGCCATCAGTGACAGAGCCTCCTACGAGCAGTACTTC. This codes for CAISDRASYEQYF. The chain combines TRBV10-3 with TRBJ2-7, with D hard to call. Per the germline V gene, CDR1 is ENHRY and CDR2 is SYGVKD. With 3 bases removed from V and 0 bases from J, the gap between germline ends came to 6 bases. The CDR3 extends over 13 amino acids.

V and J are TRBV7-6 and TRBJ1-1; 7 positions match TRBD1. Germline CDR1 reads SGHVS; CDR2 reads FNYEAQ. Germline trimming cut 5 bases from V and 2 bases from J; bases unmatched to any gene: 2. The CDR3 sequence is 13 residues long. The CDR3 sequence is CASSRDRNTEAFF. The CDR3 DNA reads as TGTGCCAGCAGCCGGGACAGAAACACTGAAGCTTTCTTT.

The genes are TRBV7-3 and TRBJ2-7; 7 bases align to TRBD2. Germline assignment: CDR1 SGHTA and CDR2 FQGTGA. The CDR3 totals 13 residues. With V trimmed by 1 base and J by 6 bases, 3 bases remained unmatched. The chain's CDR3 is CASSLRRGSEQYF. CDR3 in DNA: TGTGCCAGCAGCTTAAGGCGGGGGTCCGAGCAGTACTTC. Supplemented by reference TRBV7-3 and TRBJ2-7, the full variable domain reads GAGVSQTPSNKVTEKGKYVELRCDPISGHTALYWYRQSLGQGPEFLIYFQGTGAADDSGLPNDRFFAVRPEGSVSTLKIQRTERGDSAVYLCASSLRRGSEQYFGPGTRLTVT.

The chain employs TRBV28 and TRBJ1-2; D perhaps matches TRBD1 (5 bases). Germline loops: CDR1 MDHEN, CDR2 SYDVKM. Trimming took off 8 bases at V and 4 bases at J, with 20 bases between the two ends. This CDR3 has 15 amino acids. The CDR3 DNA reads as TGTGCCAGCTCACCCTCGGGGACGGCCTCCTATGGCTACACCTTC. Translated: CASSPSGTASYGYTF.

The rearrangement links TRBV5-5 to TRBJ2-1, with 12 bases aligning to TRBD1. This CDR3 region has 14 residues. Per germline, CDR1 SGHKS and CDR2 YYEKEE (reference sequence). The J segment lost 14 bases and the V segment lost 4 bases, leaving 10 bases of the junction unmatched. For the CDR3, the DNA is TGTGCCAGCAGCGTCCCCGGGACAGGGGGCCAGGAGTTCTTC. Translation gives CASSVPGTGGQEFF.

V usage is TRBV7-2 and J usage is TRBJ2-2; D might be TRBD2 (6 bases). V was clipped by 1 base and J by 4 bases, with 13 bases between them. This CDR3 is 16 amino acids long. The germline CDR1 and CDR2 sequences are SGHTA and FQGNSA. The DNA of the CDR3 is TGTGCCAGCAGCTTAGTGGCGGGGCTTCTCACCGGGGAGCTGTTTTTT. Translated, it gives CASSLVAGLLTGELFF.

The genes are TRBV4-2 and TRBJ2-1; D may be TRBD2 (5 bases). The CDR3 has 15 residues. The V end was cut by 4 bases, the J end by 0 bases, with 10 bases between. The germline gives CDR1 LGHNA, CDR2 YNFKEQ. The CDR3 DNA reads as TGTGCCAGCAGCCCTGGCGGGTCCTCCTACAATGAGCAGTTCTTC. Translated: CASSPGGSSYNEQFF.

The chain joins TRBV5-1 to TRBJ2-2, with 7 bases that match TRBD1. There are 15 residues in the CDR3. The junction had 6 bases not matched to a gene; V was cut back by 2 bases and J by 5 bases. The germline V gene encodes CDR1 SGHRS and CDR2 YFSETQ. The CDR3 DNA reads TGCGCCAGCAGCTTTCTAGGGGGCGAAACCGGGGAGCTGTTTTTT. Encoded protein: CASSFLGGETGELFF. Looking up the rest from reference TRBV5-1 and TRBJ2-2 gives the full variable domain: KAGVTQTPRYLIKTRGQQVTLSCSPISGHRSVSWYQQTPGQGLQFLFEYFSETQRNKGNFPGRFSGRQFSNSRSEMNVSTLELGDSALYLCASSFLGGETGELFFGEGSRLTVL.

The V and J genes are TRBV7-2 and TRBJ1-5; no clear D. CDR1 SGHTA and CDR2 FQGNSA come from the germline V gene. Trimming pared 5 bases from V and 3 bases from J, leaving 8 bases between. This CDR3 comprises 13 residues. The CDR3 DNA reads TGTGCCAGCAGCCCCTCGACCAATCAGCCCCAGCATTTT. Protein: CASSPSTNQPQHF.

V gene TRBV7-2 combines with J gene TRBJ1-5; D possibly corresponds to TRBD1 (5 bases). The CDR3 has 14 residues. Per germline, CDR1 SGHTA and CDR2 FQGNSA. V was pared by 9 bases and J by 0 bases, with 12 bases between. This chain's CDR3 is CASNQGISNQPQHF. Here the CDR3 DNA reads TGTGCCAGTAATCAGGGTATTAGCAATCAGCCCCAGCATTTT.

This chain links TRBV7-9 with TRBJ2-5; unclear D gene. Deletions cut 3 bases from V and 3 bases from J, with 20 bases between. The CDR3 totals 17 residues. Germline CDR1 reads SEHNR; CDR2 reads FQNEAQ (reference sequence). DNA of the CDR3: TGTGCCAGCAGCTTGCTTCCCGGCCTACTGACCAAAGAGACCCAGTACTTC. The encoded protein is CASSLLPGLLTKETQYF.

The CDR3: CASSKDRAVTGELFF. In DNA, the CDR3 is TGTGCCAGCAGTAAGGACAGGGCTGTTACCGGGGAGCTGTTTTTT. The V call is TRBV6-5, the J call TRBJ2-2, with 8 bases fitting TRBD1. The germline V gene encodes CDR1 MNHEY and CDR2 SVGAGI. The CDR3 runs to 15 residues. V was clipped by 5 bases and J by 5 bases; unmatched bases: 7.

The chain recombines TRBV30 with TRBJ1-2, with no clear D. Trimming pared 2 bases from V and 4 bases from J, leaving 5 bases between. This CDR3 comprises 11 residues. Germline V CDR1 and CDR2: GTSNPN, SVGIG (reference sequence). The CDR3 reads CAWSQAYGYTF. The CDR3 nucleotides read TGTGCCTGGAGTCAGGCCTATGGCTACACCTTC.

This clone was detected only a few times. The CDR3 sequence: CASSLSVRNEQYF. The CDR3 region has the DNA TGTGCCAGCAGTTTATCAGTCAGGAACGAGCAGTACTTC. The chain joins TRBV27 to TRBJ2-7; D is uncertain. Germline V gene data show CDR1 as MNHEY and CDR2 as SMNVEV (reference sequence). This CDR3 comprises 13 residues. The germline V and J ends were trimmed by 0 bases and 5 bases, with 8 bases remaining between them.

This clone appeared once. The CDR3 nucleotides are TGCAGCGTTGAATTTGTAGGGTCCCCTAAAGCTTTCTTT. Protein: CSVEFVGSPKAFF. The rearrangement links TRBV29-1 to TRBJ1-1; D is uncertain. The CDR3 covers 13 residues. Trimming removed 2 bases from V and 9 bases from J, with 16 bases in between. Germline CDR1 reads SQVTM; CDR2 reads ANQGSEA.

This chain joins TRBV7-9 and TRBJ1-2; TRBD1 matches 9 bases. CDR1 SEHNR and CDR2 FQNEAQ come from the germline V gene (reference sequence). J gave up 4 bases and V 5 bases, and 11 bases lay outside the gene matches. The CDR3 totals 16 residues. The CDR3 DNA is TGTGCCAGCAGCCGATCCCCGGGACAGGGCCTCTATGGCTACACCTTC. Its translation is CASSRSPGQGLYGYTF.

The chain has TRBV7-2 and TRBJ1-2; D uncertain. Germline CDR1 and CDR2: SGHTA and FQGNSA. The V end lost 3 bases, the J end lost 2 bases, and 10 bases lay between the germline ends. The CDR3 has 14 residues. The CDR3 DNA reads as TGTGCCAGCAGCTTGGGCCAGCAAAACTATGGCTACACCTTC. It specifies CASSLGQQNYGYTF. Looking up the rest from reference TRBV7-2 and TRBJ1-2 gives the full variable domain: GAGVSQSPSNKVTEKGKDVELRCDPISGHTALYWYRQSLGQGLEFLIYFQGNSAPDKSGLPSDRFSAERTGGSVSTLTIQRTQQEDSAVYLCASSLGQQNYGYTFGSGTRLTVV.

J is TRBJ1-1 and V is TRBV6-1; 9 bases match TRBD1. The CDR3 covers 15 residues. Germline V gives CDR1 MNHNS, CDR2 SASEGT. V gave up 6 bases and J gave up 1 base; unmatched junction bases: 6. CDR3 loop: CASRPGQGPNTEAFF. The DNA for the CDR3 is TGTGCCAGCAGACCCGGACAGGGGCCGAACACTGAAGCTTTCTTT.

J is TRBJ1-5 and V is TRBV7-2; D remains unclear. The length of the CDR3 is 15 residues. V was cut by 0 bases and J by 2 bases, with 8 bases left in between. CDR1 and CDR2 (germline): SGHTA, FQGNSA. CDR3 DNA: TGTGCCAGCAGCTTAGCCCCTGGAGGCAATCAGCCCCAGCATTTT. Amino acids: CASSLAPGGNQPQHF.